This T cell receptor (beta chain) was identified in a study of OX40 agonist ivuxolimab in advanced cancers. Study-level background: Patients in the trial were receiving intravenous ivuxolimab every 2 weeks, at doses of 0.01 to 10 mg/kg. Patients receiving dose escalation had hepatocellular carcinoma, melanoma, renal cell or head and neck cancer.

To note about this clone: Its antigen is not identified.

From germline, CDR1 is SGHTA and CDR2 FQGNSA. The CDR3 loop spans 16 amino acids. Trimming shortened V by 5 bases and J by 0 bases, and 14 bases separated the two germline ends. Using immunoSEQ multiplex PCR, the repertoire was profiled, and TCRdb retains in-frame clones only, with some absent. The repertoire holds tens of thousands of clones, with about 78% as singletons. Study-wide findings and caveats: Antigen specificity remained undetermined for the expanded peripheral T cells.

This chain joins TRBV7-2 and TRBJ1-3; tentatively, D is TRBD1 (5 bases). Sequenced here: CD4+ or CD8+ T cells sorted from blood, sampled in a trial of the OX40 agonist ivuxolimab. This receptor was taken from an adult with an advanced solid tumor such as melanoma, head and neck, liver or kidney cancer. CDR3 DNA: TGTGCCAGCAGCCAGACAGTTCCCAGCTCTGGAAACACCATATATTTT. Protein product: CASSQTVPSSGNTIYF.